One sample yielded the 11 T cell receptor beta chains listed below, sequenced in a study of blood T cell repertoires in COVID-19. Using immunoSEQ multiplex PCR, the repertoire was profiled, and TCRdb retains in-frame clones only, with some absent. The sample has roughly 250,000 clones, around 90% seen once; the top ten hold under 2.5%. The sequencing sample was made of PBMCs or T cells enriched from blood (not recorded which). The source of these receptors is a woman aged 18 to 35 who had recovered from COVID-19.

This sequence joins TRBV5-4 and TRBJ1-1, with D perhaps matching TRBD1 (5 bases). Per germline, CDR1 SGHNT and CDR2 YYREEE (reference sequence). The CDR3 is 13 residues long. Trimming took off 4 bases at V and 8 bases at J, with 15 bases between the two ends. The DNA of the CDR3 is TGTGCCAGCAGCCCCGCCTGGGACTTAGAAGCTTTCTTT. Translated, it gives CASSPAWDLEAFF. Full variable domain (rest looked up from reference TRBV5-4 and TRBJ1-1): ETGVTQSPTHLIKTRGQQVTLRCSSQSGHNTVSWYQQALGQGPQFIFQYYREEENGRGNFPPRFSGLQFPNYSSELNVNALELDDSALYLCASSPAWDLEAFFGQGTRLTVV.

V usage is TRBV5-1 and J usage is TRBJ2-1, with 13 nucleotides matching TRBD2. Germline V CDR1 and CDR2: SGHRS, YFSETQ. V trimming: 2 bases; J trimming: 6 bases; junction bases outside the gene matches: 8. The CDR3 loop spans 17 amino acids. The CDR3 sequence: CASSLTSGRAYGNEQFF. For the CDR3, the DNA is TGCGCCAGCAGCTTAACTAGCGGGAGGGCCTATGGCAATGAGCAGTTCTTC.

This chain links TRBV5-6 with TRBJ1-5; 7 nucleotides align to TRBD1. The CDR3 totals 15 residues. J gave up 6 bases and V 3 bases, and 9 bases lay outside the gene matches. In germline, CDR1 is SGHDT, CDR2 YYEEEE. As DNA, the CDR3 is TGTGCCAGCAGCTCAGGGGGAAGGGTGGGTCAGCCCCAGCATTTT. Its translation: CASSSGGRVGQPQHF.

The chain carries TRBV18 and TRBJ1-5; D gene uncertain. Trimming left V 4 bases short and J 3 bases short, with 13 bases between. The CDR3 is made up of 15 amino acids. Germline-derived CDR1 and CDR2 are KGHSH and LQKENI. The CDR3 spells CASSLADGPNQPQHF. CDR3 DNA: TGTGCCAGCTCACTAGCGGACGGCCCCAATCAGCCCCAGCATTTT.

The rearrangement joins TRBV19 to TRBJ2-7; D is ambiguous. Trimming cost V 5 bases and J 2 bases, with 19 bases left between them. CDR1 is LNHDA, CDR2 SQIVND, per germline (reference sequence). This CDR3 region has 16 residues. DNA of the CDR3: TGTGCCAGTAGTCCCACTCCGAATACGATTGCCTACGAGCAGTACTTC. Its protein is CASSPTPNTIAYEQYF.

This clone is a singleton in its sample. The chain is built from TRBV7-2 and TRBJ1-5; D might be TRBD1 (5 bases). Germline loops: CDR1 SGHTA, CDR2 FQGNSA. This CDR3 spans 15 amino acids. V dropped 2 bases and J dropped 4 bases, with 12 bases sitting between them. CDR3 sequence: CASSLRRGENQPQHF. In DNA, the CDR3 is TGTGCCAGCAGCTTACGGCGGGGGGAAAATCAGCCCCAGCATTTT.

The chain couples TRBV5-1 to TRBJ2-1; D unclear. The CDR3 contains 15 residues. The germline V gene has CDR1 SGHRS and CDR2 YFSETQ. The germline V and J ends were trimmed by 0 bases and 4 bases, with 11 bases remaining between them. The CDR3 region has the DNA TGCGCCAGCAGCTTGGTGCAGTTACCATACAATGAGCAGTTCTTC. Residues: CASSLVQLPYNEQFF. The full variable domain, in which reference TRBV5-1 and TRBJ2-1 provide the parts outside the CDR3, is KAGVTQTPRYLIKTRGQQVTLSCSPISGHRSVSWYQQTPGQGLQFLFEYFSETQRNKGNFPGRFSGRQFSNSRSEMNVSTLELGDSALYLCASSLVQLPYNEQFFGPGTRLTVL.

The V and J genes are TRBV7-8 and TRBJ2-2, with 7 bases matching TRBD1. V gave up 6 bases and J gave up 5 bases; unmatched junction bases: 12. This CDR3 is built from 16 residues. Germline CDR1 is SGHVS and CDR2 is FQNEAQ. The CDR3 DNA reads as TGTGCCAGCAGGCCAAGACGGGACAGATATACCGGGGAGCTGTTTTTT. It yields the protein CASRPRRDRYTGELFF.

V usage is TRBV10-2 and J usage is TRBJ1-1, with D perhaps TRBD1 (5 bases). CDR1 and CDR2 from the germline V gene are WSHSY and SAAADI. The length of the CDR3 is 13 residues. V lost 6 bases and J 1 base, leaving 9 bases between the germline ends. In nucleotides, the CDR3 is TGCGCCAGCAGGGTTAGGGGGAACACTGAAGCTTTCTTT. Translation: CASRVRGNTEAFF.

The chain links TRBV3-1 (or the pseudogene TRBV3-2) to TRBJ2-1; D gene unclear. CDR3 length equals 13 residues. Looked up from germline, CDR1 is LGHDT and CDR2 is YNNKEL (reference sequence). V was cut by 2 bases and J by 5 bases, with 7 bases left in between. The CDR3 spells CASSQSLNNEQFF. DNA for the CDR3: TGTGCCAGCAGCCAATCCCTTAACAATGAGCAGTTCTTC.

The chain combines TRBV24-1 with TRBJ1-1, with TRBD1 identical over 9 bases. Germline trimming cut 4 bases from V and 10 bases from J; bases unmatched to any gene: 6. The germline gives CDR1 KGHDR, CDR2 SFDVKD. CDR3 length: 13 amino acids. CDR3 nucleotide sequence: TGTGCCACCAGTGACAATGACAGGGGGAGAGCTTTCTTT. Translating gives CATSDNDRGRAFF.